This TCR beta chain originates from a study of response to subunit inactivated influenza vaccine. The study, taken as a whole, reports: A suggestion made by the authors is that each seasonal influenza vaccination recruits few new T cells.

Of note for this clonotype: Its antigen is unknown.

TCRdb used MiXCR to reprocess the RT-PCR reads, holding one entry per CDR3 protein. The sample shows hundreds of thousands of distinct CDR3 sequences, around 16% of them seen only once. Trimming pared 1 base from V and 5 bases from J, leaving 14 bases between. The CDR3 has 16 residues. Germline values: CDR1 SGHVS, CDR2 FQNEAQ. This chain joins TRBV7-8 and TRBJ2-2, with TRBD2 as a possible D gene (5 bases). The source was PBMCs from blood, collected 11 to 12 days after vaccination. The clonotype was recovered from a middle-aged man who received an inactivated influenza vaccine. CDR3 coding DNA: TGTGCCAGCAGCTTAGGGCGGGTAAAGCCTACCGGGGAGCTGTTTTTT. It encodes CASSLGRVKPTGELFF.